This T cell receptor (beta chain) was captured by sequencing in a study of shared clonotypes between healthy human individuals. Study observations and caveats: Estimated richness values were generally larger in naive subsets than in memory subsets.

This clone has at least ten counts. Its target is unknown. Sequenced by immunoSEQ multiplex PCR; TCRdb stores in-frame clones only, minus some. Seen here are some 350,000 clones, approximately 74% observed once, and the top ten hold around a tenth. The CDR3 contains 15 residues. J was trimmed by 9 bases and V by 5 bases; bases with no gene match: 6. Per the germline V gene, CDR1 is SGHVS and CDR2 is FQNEAQ. What was sequenced was memory CD4+ T cells sorted from blood. Subset specified: CD45RA-negative fraction. This receptor was obtained from a young man in good health. The rearrangement uses TRBV7-8 and TRBJ2-1, with TRBD2 matching 14 bases. The CDR3: CASSVGTSGSLEQFF. Here the CDR3 DNA reads TGTGCCAGCAGCGTTGGGACTAGCGGGAGTCTTGAGCAGTTCTTC.